This T cell receptor beta chain stems from a study of neurological immune-mediated disorders. The CDR3 has 13 amino acids. CDR1 is SEHNR and CDR2 is FQNEAQ in the germline V gene (reference sequence). After removal of 4 bases from V and 4 bases from J, the junction contained 2 bases not matched to a gene. Documented time point: longitudinal time-point 2. The unsorted libraries originated from 2 million PBMCs kept at -80 C. A 10-nucleotide random UMI tagged transcripts in template-switch 5'RACE cDNA synthesis. From 15-18 subjects, each sequencing run yielded over 160 million TCR-beta sequences. TCRdb passed the 5' RACE reads through MiXCR, listing each CDR3 protein once. The data show roughly 60,000 distinct CDR3 sequences, roughly 9.8% seen once. This clonotype was seen at least ten times.

The sample taken for sequencing was PBMCs. The source is a man in his thirties or forties in good health. This chain links TRBV7-9 with TRBJ1-2; TRBD1 matches at 8 bases. The CDR3 DNA reads TGTGCCAGCAGCTGGGACAGGAGCTATGGCTACACCTTC. Its translation is CASSWDRSYGYTF.